The rows below give T cell receptor beta chains drawn from one sample of a study of prognosis after radiotherapy for stage I lung cancer. TCRdb re-called the multiplex PCR reads with MiXCR, one entry per CDR3 protein. The sample holds about 16,000 distinct CDR3 sequences, more than 35% seen once. The sequenced sample was PBMCs, obtained before or after stereotactic body radiation therapy (not recorded which). The receptors originated from a donor over 45 with non-small cell lung cancer. Each CDR3 is given with its conserved first and last residue. The D gene is left open where the match is weak. Not every row has a clone size; where given, it reads once, few, many or a size class.

d_gene: NA; j_gene: TRBJ1-3; v_gene: TRBV3-1; abundance: many; len: 16; CDR3nt: TGTGCCAGCAGCCTCAAGTGGGGGTTCTCTGGAAACACCATATATTTT; CDR3aa: CASSLKWGFSGNTIYF
d_gene: NA; j_gene: TRBJ2-5; v_gene: TRBV11-1; abundance: many; len: 14; CDR3nt: TGTGCCAGCAGCTCCCACACGTTACAAGAGACCCAGTACTTC; CDR3aa: CASSSHTLQETQYF
d_gene: NA; j_gene: TRBJ1-2; v_gene: TRBV30; abundance: NA; len: 13; CDR3nt: TGTGCCTGGAGTGACGGGCAGATCTATGGCTACACCTTC; CDR3aa: CAWSDGQIYGYTF
d_gene: TRBD1; j_gene: TRBJ1-2; v_gene: TRBV9; abundance: many; len: 13; CDR3nt: TGTGCCAGCGGGGGACAGGGAGGACATGGCTACACCTTC; CDR3aa: CASGGQGGHGYTF
d_gene: NA; j_gene: TRBJ2-5; v_gene: TRBV2; abundance: many; len: 11; CDR3nt: TGTGCCAGCAGTGGGCAAGAGACCCAGTACTTC; CDR3aa: CASSGQETQYF
d_gene: TRBD1; j_gene: TRBJ2-5; v_gene: TRBV5-1; abundance: many; len: 16; CDR3nt: TGCGCCAGCAGCTTGCAAGGCAGGGGGAGTAGGGAGACCCAGTACTTC; CDR3aa: CASSLQGRGSRETQYF
d_gene: NA; j_gene: TRBJ2-1; v_gene: TRBV5-1; abundance: NA; len: 15; CDR3nt: TGCGCCAGCAGCTTAGCTATTGGACAACGCAATGAGCAGTTCTTC; CDR3aa: CASSLAIGQRNEQFF
d_gene: TRBD1; j_gene: TRBJ2-2; v_gene: TRBV6-4; abundance: medium-sized; len: 15; CDR3nt: TGTGCCAGCAGCCCGGACAGGGCCAACACCGGGGAGCTGTTTTTT; CDR3aa: CASSPDRANTGELFF
d_gene: NA; j_gene: TRBJ2-3; v_gene: TRBV5-1; abundance: NA; len: 16; CDR3nt: TGCGCCAGGAGCCCTATAGCGGCCCTCAGCACAGATACGCAGTATTTT; CDR3aa: CARSPIAALSTDTQYF
d_gene: NA; j_gene: TRBJ1-2; v_gene: TRBV4-1; abundance: medium-sized; len: 14; CDR3nt: TGCGCCAGCAGCCAAGATTCGGGGGCCTATGGCTACACCTTC; CDR3aa: CASSQDSGAYGYTF
d_gene: NA; j_gene: TRBJ2-1; v_gene: TRBV24-1; abundance: many; len: 23; CDR3nt: TGTGCCACCAGTGATCCTTATACGAATAGCATCCGTGGTGGGCTTAGCTCCTACAATGAGCAGTTCTTC; CDR3aa: CATSDPYTNSIRGGLSSYNEQFF
d_gene: NA; j_gene: TRBJ2-7; v_gene: TRBV3-1; abundance: many; len: 13; CDR3nt: TGTGCCAGCAGCCAAGGCCCGGAATCCGAGCAGTACTTC; CDR3aa: CASSQGPESEQYF
d_gene: NA; j_gene: TRBJ2-7; v_gene: TRBV6-1; abundance: medium-sized; len: 16; CDR3nt: TGTGCCAGCAGTGAAGCGGTGTATTTCCCGGAGAACGAGCAGTACTTC; CDR3aa: CASSEAVYFPENEQYF
d_gene: NA; j_gene: TRBJ2-5; v_gene: TRBV19; abundance: many; len: 16; CDR3nt: TGTGCCAGTAGCGGCTCCCTAGACAATGCCCCGGGGACCCAGTACTTC; CDR3aa: CASSGSLDNAPGTQYF
d_gene: NA; j_gene: TRBJ1-6; v_gene: TRBV6-1; abundance: NA; len: 16; CDR3nt: TGTGCCAGCAATACCGACAGCGCAACTAGTAATTCACCCCTCGACTTT; CDR3aa: CASNTDSATSNSPLDF
d_gene: NA; j_gene: TRBJ1-5; v_gene: TRBV12-3/TRBV12-4; abundance: NA; len: 14; CDR3nt: TGTTCCAGCACTGTGACAGGATACGATCAGCCCCAGCATTTT; CDR3aa: CSSTVTGYDQPQHF
d_gene: TRBD1; j_gene: TRBJ1-4; v_gene: TRBV5-6; abundance: many; len: 15; CDR3nt: TGTGCCAGCAGCTTGTTCGGGACAGCTAATGAAAAACTGTTTTTT; CDR3aa: CASSLFGTANEKLFF
d_gene: TRBD2; j_gene: TRBJ2-7; v_gene: TRBV7-2; abundance: once; len: 15; CDR3nt: TGTGCCAGCAGTTTAACGGGGGGGCTTTCCTGCGAGCAGTACTTC; CDR3aa: CASSLTGGLSCEQYF
d_gene: NA; j_gene: TRBJ2-2; v_gene: TRBV9; abundance: medium-sized; len: 13; CDR3nt: TGTGCCAGCAGCGCTCCGAACACCGGGGAGCTGTTTTTT; CDR3aa: CASSAPNTGELFF
d_gene: TRBD1; j_gene: TRBJ2-7; v_gene: TRBV29-1; abundance: many; len: 14; CDR3nt: TGCAGCGTTGTCGTACAGGGGAGAGTCAACGAGCAGTACTTC; CDR3aa: CSVVVQGRVNEQYF
d_gene: TRBD2; j_gene: TRBJ2-3; v_gene: TRBV6-4; abundance: many; len: 15; CDR3nt: TGTGCCAGCAGTAATACTAGCGGGTCCACAGATACGCAGTATTTT; CDR3aa: CASSNTSGSTDTQYF
d_gene: NA; j_gene: TRBJ2-7; v_gene: TRBV6-2/TRBV6-3; abundance: many; len: 15; CDR3nt: TGTGCCAGCAGTGAAGCCGTGTACGACCTCCGGGAGAGGTACTTC; CDR3aa: CASSEAVYDLRERYF
d_gene: TRBD2; j_gene: TRBJ2-1; v_gene: TRBV7-9; abundance: NA; len: 16; CDR3nt: TGTGCCAGCAGCTCCCCGGGACTAGCGGGAGTTAATGAGCAGTTCTTC; CDR3aa: CASSSPGLAGVNEQFF
d_gene: NA; j_gene: TRBJ1-4; v_gene: TRBV30; abundance: medium-sized; len: 14; CDR3nt: TGTGCCTGGAGTCCCGCCCCGGGAGGTGAAAAACTGTTTTTT; CDR3aa: CAWSPAPGGEKLFF
d_gene: NA; j_gene: TRBJ2-7; v_gene: TRBV2; abundance: NA; len: 15; CDR3nt: TGTGCCAGCAGTGAGGGGTCAGACCTTCACTACGAGCAGTACTTC; CDR3aa: CASSEGSDLHYEQYF
d_gene: NA; j_gene: TRBJ2-5; v_gene: TRBV10-2; abundance: many; len: 11; CDR3nt: TGCGCCAGTCACTCTGGGGAGACCCAGTACTTC; CDR3aa: CASHSGETQYF
d_gene: TRBD2; j_gene: TRBJ2-4; v_gene: TRBV6-1; abundance: many; len: 14; CDR3nt: TGTGCCAGCAGAAGGACTAGCGGGAGTGACATTCAGTACTTC; CDR3aa: CASRRTSGSDIQYF
d_gene: NA; j_gene: TRBJ2-7; v_gene: TRBV30; abundance: NA; len: 14; CDR3nt: TGTGCCTCCCTCTGGGGGTCGGGCCCCAGCGAGCAGTACTTC; CDR3aa: CASLWGSGPSEQYF
d_gene: TRBD2; j_gene: TRBJ2-5; v_gene: TRBV2; abundance: large; len: 14; CDR3nt: TGTGCCAGCAGCAACACGGGGGGGGCAGAGACCCAGTACTTC; CDR3aa: CASSNTGGAETQYF
d_gene: TRBD2; j_gene: TRBJ2-7; v_gene: TRBV20-1; abundance: medium-sized; len: 15; CDR3nt: TGCAGTGCTAGAGATTTGGGCGGGAGAGATTACGAGCAGTACTTC; CDR3aa: CSARDLGGRDYEQYF
d_gene: TRBD2; j_gene: TRBJ2-1; v_gene: TRBV6-1; abundance: many; len: 20; CDR3nt: TGTGCCAGCAGTTACTCGTCGGGACTAGCGGGAATGTCGCCCTACAATGAGCAGTTCTTC; CDR3aa: CASSYSSGLAGMSPYNEQFF
d_gene: TRBD1; j_gene: TRBJ2-7; v_gene: TRBV11-2; abundance: many; len: 15; CDR3nt: TGTGCCAGCAGCTGGGGACAGGCTGGATCCTACGGGCAGTACTTC; CDR3aa: CASSWGQAGSYGQYF
d_gene: TRBD1; j_gene: TRBJ2-5; v_gene: TRBV18; abundance: many; len: 14; CDR3nt: TGTGCCAGCTCCCGGACAGGGGGACCGGAGACCCAGTACTTC; CDR3aa: CASSRTGGPETQYF
d_gene: NA; j_gene: TRBJ2-2; v_gene: TRBV27; abundance: many; len: 12; CDR3nt: TGTGCCGGCAGGACTGTAACCGGGGAGCTGTTTTTT; CDR3aa: CAGRTVTGELFF
d_gene: NA; j_gene: TRBJ1-1; v_gene: TRBV27; abundance: many; len: 14; CDR3nt: TGTGCCAGCAGTTTACGGGGTGGAGGCACTGAAGCTTTCTTT; CDR3aa: CASSLRGGGTEAFF
d_gene: NA; j_gene: TRBJ2-2; v_gene: TRBV10-3; abundance: once; len: 15; CDR3nt: TGTGCCATCAGTGAGACGAGCTGGAGGGCCGGGGAGCTGTTTTTT; CDR3aa: CAISETSWRAGELFF
d_gene: NA; j_gene: TRBJ2-3; v_gene: TRBV20-1; abundance: NA; len: 13; CDR3nt: TGCAGTGCTAGGGACACACTCACAGATACGCAGTATTTT; CDR3aa: CSARDTLTDTQYF
d_gene: TRBD2; j_gene: TRBJ2-3; v_gene: TRBV25-1; abundance: NA; len: 15; CDR3nt: TGTGCCAGCAGTGGAAGCGGGGAAAGCACAGATACGCAGTATTTT; CDR3aa: CASSGSGESTDTQYF
d_gene: NA; j_gene: TRBJ2-3; v_gene: TRBV12-3/TRBV12-4; abundance: medium-sized; len: 12; CDR3nt: TGTGCCAGCAGCTCGGGTATAGGTACGCAGTATTTT; CDR3aa: CASSSGIGTQYF
d_gene: NA; j_gene: TRBJ2-1; v_gene: TRBV2; abundance: many; len: 12; CDR3nt: TGTGCCAGCAGGGACAGATACAATGAGCAGTTCTTC; CDR3aa: CASRDRYNEQFF
d_gene: TRBD2; j_gene: TRBJ2-1; v_gene: TRBV28; abundance: NA; len: 16; CDR3nt: TGTGCCAGCAGTTTTAGGGGGACTAGCGGGATTCATGAGCAGTTCTTC; CDR3aa: CASSFRGTSGIHEQFF
d_gene: TRBD1; j_gene: TRBJ2-1; v_gene: TRBV6-1; abundance: NA; len: 17; CDR3nt: TGTGCCAGCAGCTACCCGCGACTTCCGGGACAGGCGAATGAGCAGTTCTTC; CDR3aa: CASSYPRLPGQANEQFF
d_gene: NA; j_gene: TRBJ2-2; v_gene: TRBV3-1; abundance: many; len: 17; CDR3nt: TGTGCCAGCAGTAAGGGAGGCACCTCCACGAACACCGGGGAGCTGTTTTTT; CDR3aa: CASSKGGTSTNTGELFF
d_gene: NA; j_gene: TRBJ2-3; v_gene: TRBV27; abundance: NA; len: 14; CDR3nt: TGTGCCATCGAACTGGCTTCCACCACAGATACGCAGTATTTT; CDR3aa: CAIELASTTDTQYF
d_gene: NA; j_gene: TRBJ1-6; v_gene: TRBV6-1; abundance: NA; len: 13; CDR3nt: TGTGCAACGACTAAGGGTAATAATTCACCCCTCCACTTT; CDR3aa: CATTKGNNSPLHF
d_gene: TRBD2; j_gene: TRBJ2-1; v_gene: TRBV6-2/TRBV6-3; abundance: NA; len: 14; CDR3nt: TGTGCCAGCAGGAATAGCGGGAGGGTCAATGAGCAGTTCTTC; CDR3aa: CASRNSGRVNEQFF
d_gene: NA; j_gene: TRBJ2-2; v_gene: TRBV7-8; abundance: medium-sized; len: 11; CDR3nt: TGTGCCAGCAGCTATGACGGGGAGCTGTTTTTT; CDR3aa: CASSYDGELFF
d_gene: TRBD1; j_gene: TRBJ1-4; v_gene: TRBV6-9; abundance: many; len: 18; CDR3nt: TGTGCCAGCAGTTACTCAGGGACAGGAGTATCCCTTAATGAAAAACTGTTTTTT; CDR3aa: CASSYSGTGVSLNEKLFF
d_gene: NA; j_gene: TRBJ2-7; v_gene: TRBV11-2; abundance: medium-sized; len: 12; CDR3nt: TGTGCCAGCGGGGACGGAGCCTACGAGCAGTACTTC; CDR3aa: CASGDGAYEQYF
d_gene: TRBD1; j_gene: TRBJ1-1; v_gene: TRBV11-1; abundance: NA; len: 17; CDR3nt: TGTGCCAGCAGCCCTCTTGCGGGACAGGGTTCTAACACTGAAGCTTTCTTT; CDR3aa: CASSPLAGQGSNTEAFF
d_gene: NA; j_gene: TRBJ2-1; v_gene: TRBV9; abundance: many; len: 13; CDR3nt: TGTGCCAGCAGCGTGTCGGGTAAAAATGAGCAGTTCTTC; CDR3aa: CASSVSGKNEQFF
d_gene: NA; j_gene: TRBJ2-3; v_gene: TRBV27; abundance: NA; len: 15; CDR3nt: TGTGCCAGCGGGGGCTGTGGTACAGACACAGATACGCAGTATTTT; CDR3aa: CASGGCGTDTDTQYF